This TCR beta chain originates from a study of shared clonotypes between healthy human individuals (dated by TCRdb to 2019 to 2021). Notes on the research overall: The cohort included a few men and a couple of women between 18 and 49 years of age. Per donor, three plates each were used for CD4 naive and CD4 memory, two for CD8 naive, and one for CD8 memory. To estimate repertoire size and how much clonotypes are shared between individuals, the study performed deep sequencing of blood TCR repertoires from about 5 healthy adults. To increase sequencing depth and limit assay-specific biases, TCR repertoire library preparation and sequencing were carried out by different laboratories using diverse techniques. Leukapheresis yielded between about 0.85 and 9 billion PBMCs per donor. Points the paper makes about the study in general: Incomplete sequencing was indicated by rarefaction of sorted-subset datasets, despite the large sequencing depth. Compared with non-shared clonotypes, clonotypes shared by all four sorted-subset donors had higher generation probabilities. Across several donors, approximately 4.9% of naive CD4, roughly 3.5% of naive CD8, 2% to 2.5% of memory CD4, and 0.4% to 0.45% of memory CD8 clonotypes were shared. Estimated clonotype richness was generally larger for naive than for memory subsets. Sampling was restricted to blood, and TCR repertoires in tissues likely differ from the TCR repertoires found in blood. Based on pairwise subsampling, the degree of clonotype sharing among donors was expected to be affected by sequencing depth. The genetic and exposure-history diversity represented was limited by the small number of donors.

Using the deep immunoSEQ assay, TCR CDR3 regions were amplified from genomic DNA by multiplex PCR. Genomic DNA extracted from each cell subset was distributed evenly over all wells of several immunoSEQ 96-well plates, and each plate served as one replicate. For sorted subsets, about 200 ng genomic DNA, equal to some 28,000 T cell genomes, was loaded into each replicate PCR. Purified libraries were measured with a Qubit 3.0 fluorometer, size-checked on a Bioanalyzer 2100, and measured again with the KAPA Library Quantification kit. Every immunoSEQ 96-well plate was sequenced on a separate single-read 150-cycle Illumina NextSeq 550 flow cell. On the authors' methods: Because only junctional sequences without quality scores were contained in the immunoSEQ output, filtering matching that applied to full-length reads could not be performed. Sequences were annotated with PyIR, a Python wrapper for IgBLAST v1.9, using IMGT germline references to assign V/J genes and CDR3. Reads were filtered out if the reads had weak V/J assignments (E-value above 1e-6), no CDR3, stop codons, out-of-frame junctions, or ambiguous translated residues. V3J clonotypes were defined as sequences sharing the same inferred V gene, J gene, and CDR3 amino acid sequence. The percentage overlap between two repertoires was calculated by dividing the number of shared unique clonotypes by the size of the smaller repertoire. Repertoire richness was assessed with RTK rarefaction, the Chao1 estimator, and Recon v2.1 estimates of unobserved clonotypes. Generation probabilities for all TCRbeta clonotypes obtained by the gDNA method from a handful of donors were computed using OLGA. TCRdb carries this immuneACCESS record with in-frame sequences only. Its versions omit some clonotypes, under half of them owing to an unresolved V gene in the studies checked, with the rest unexplained. That table supplies the V and J calls and clone size; D and trimming were determined from the DNA. This sample is represented by approximately 340,000 clones; 74% of them were singletons. The ten top clones hold 10% of the sample.

CDR1 and CDR2 are read off the germline V gene as SQVTM and ANQGSEA. The cysteine opens and the phenylalanine closes a CDR3 of 14 amino acids. Kept here is only the CDR3 DNA, which spans 42 bases and is read in frame from base 1. At the junction V is shortened by 4 bases and J by 0 bases, with 11 bases in between. Donors were healthy HIV-negative adults with no recently reported acute infections or vaccinations. Every donor was a Caucasian adult living in Nashville, Tennessee, USA. CD4+ T cells were enriched by magnetic negative selection, after which naive cells were positively selected on CD45RA and the negative fraction was taken as the memory subset. Blood was obtained by leukapheresis, after which PBMCs were separated by Ficoll-Histopaque density gradient centrifugation and cryopreserved in liquid nitrogen vapor phase. Analytical flow cytometry was used to check the purity and quantity of every magnetically sorted T cell population. Genomic DNA was isolated from every sorted fraction and measured by UV absorbance on a Nanodrop 2000c.

To note about this clone: The antigen this receptor binds is unknown. Base-call qualities are not available, and no considerably larger clone is one nucleotide away.

The receptor was isolated from a young man in good health. The rearrangement combines TRBV29-1 with TRBJ2-3; the D gene is possibly TRBD1, with 5 bases matching. The sequenced sample consisted of memory CD4+ T cells sorted from blood. The cell subset or site label on this specimen signifies: CD45RA-negative fraction. The CDR3 here reads CSVGPGISTDTQYF. The DNA sequence is as follows: TGCAGCGTTGGTCCAGGGATAAGCACAGATACGCAGTATTTT.